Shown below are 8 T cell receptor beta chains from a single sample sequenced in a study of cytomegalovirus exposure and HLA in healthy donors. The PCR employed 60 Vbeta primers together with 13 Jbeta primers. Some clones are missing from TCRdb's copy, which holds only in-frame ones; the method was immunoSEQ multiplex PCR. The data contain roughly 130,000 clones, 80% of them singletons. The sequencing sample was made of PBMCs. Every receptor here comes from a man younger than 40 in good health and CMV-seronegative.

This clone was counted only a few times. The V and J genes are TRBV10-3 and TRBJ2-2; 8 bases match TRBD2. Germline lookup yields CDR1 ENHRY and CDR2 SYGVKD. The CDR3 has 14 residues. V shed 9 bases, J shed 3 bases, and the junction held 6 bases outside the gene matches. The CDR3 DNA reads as TGTGCCATAAGAGGAGCGGGAGACACCGGGGAGCTGTTTTTT. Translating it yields CAIRGAGDTGELFF.

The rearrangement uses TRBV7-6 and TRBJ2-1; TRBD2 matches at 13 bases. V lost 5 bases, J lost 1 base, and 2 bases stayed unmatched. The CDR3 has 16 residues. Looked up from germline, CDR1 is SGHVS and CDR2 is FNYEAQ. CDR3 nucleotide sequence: TGTGCCAGCAGCCGACTAGCGGGAGGTTCCTACAATGAGCAGTTCTTC. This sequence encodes CASSRLAGGSYNEQFF.

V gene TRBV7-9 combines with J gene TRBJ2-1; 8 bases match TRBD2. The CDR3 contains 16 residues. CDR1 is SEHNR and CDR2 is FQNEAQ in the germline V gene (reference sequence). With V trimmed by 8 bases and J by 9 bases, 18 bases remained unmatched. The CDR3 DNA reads TGTGCCAGCCCCCCACAAACGGGACTAGTGATGGGTGAGCAGTTCTTC. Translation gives CASPPQTGLVMGEQFF.

Here the CDR3 DNA reads TGTGCCTCGGGACTAGCGGTCTACGAGCAGTACTTC. Amino acids: CASGLAVYEQYF. The chain combines TRBV30 with TRBJ2-7; the match to TRBD2 covers 11 bases. V gave up 7 bases and J gave up 3 bases; unmatched junction bases: 2. CDR1 is GTSNPN, CDR2 SVGIG, per germline (reference sequence). CDR3 length: 12 amino acids.

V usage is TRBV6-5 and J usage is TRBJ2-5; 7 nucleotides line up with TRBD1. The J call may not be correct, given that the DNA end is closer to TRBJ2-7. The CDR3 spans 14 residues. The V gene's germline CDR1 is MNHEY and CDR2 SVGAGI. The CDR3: CASSPTTGFHEQYF. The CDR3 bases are TGTGCCAGCAGTCCCACGACAGGGTTCCACGAGCAGTACTTC.

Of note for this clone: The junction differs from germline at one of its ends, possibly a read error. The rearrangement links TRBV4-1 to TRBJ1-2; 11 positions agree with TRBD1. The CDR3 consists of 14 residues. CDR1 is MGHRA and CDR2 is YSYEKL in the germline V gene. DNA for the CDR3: TGCGCCAGCAGCGGACAGGGGGCGCAGGGTGGCTACCCCTTC. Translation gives CASSGQGAQGGYPF.

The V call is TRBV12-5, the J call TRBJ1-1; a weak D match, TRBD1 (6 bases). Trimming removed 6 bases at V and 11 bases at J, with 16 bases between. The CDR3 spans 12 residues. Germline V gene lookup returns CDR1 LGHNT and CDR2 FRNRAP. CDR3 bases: TGTGCTAGTGGGTCCACAGGGTTTCGGGCTTTCTTT. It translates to CASGSTGFRAFF.

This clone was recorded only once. The CDR3 nucleotides are TGTGCCAGTAGTATGGGACCATATTACGGAGGGGGCTCCGAGCAGTACTTC. Translating it yields CASSMGPYYGGGSEQYF. The chain employs TRBV19 and TRBJ2-7, with a weak D call TRBD1 (7 bases). There are 17 residues in the CDR3. In germline, CDR1 is LNHDA, CDR2 SQIVND (reference sequence). The V end was cut by 3 bases, the J end by 6 bases, with 24 bases between.